Listed below are T cell receptor beta chains from one sample, sequenced in a study of T cell changes during pregnancy in multiple sclerosis. The assay was immunoSEQ multiplex PCR, and TCRdb's table has in-frame clones only and misses some. The sample has 30,000 to 40,000 clones, about nine tenths seen once; the top ten hold around 0.48%. The material sequenced was CD4+ T cells from peripheral blood mononuclear cells, taken in the first trimester of pregnancy. The receptors derive from a female donor in good health, enrolled as a control in a pregnancy study. Both conserved end residues are part of each CDR3. The D gene is left open where the match is weak. The size entry is marked missing in some rows and otherwise reads once, few, many or a size class.

D,size,V,J,CDR3,DNA
TRBD2,-,TRBV19,TRBJ2-4,CASSILVSGGQEGKNIQYF,TGTGCCAGTAGTATATTGGTTAGCGGGGGGCAAGAGGGCAAAAACATTCAGTACTTC
TRBD2,-,TRBV19,TRBJ2-5,CATSSLAGTQETQYF,TGTGCCACATCCTCACTAGCGGGGACCCAAGAGACCCAGTACTTC
TRBD1,-,TRBV7-2,TRBJ1-2,CASSPGQGRTYTF,TGTGCCAGCAGCCCGGGACAGGGGAGGACTTACACCTTC
-,few,TRBV19,TRBJ1-2,CASSTQGRERDGYTF,TGTGCCAGTAGTACCCAAGGCAGGGAGCGGGATGGCTACACCTTC
-,-,TRBV7-2,TRBJ2-5,CASSISTGSWETQYF,TGTGCCAGCAGCATAAGTACAGGTAGCTGGGAGACCCAGTACTTC
-,few,TRBV18,TRBJ1-1,CASSRLQGAAEAFF,TGTGCCAGCTCACGACTTCAGGGTGCAGCTGAAGCTTTCTTT
TRBD1,few,TRBV4-2,TRBJ1-6,CASSPRGPGPGNNSPLHF,TGTGCCAGCAGCCCGAGGGGGCCGGGGCCGGGGAATAATTCACCCCTCCACTTT
-,-,TRBV6-5,TRBJ2-6,CASSYRSVSGANVLTF,TGTGCCAGCAGTTACAGGAGTGTCTCTGGGGCCAACGTCCTGACTTTC
-,-,TRBV7-9,TRBJ2-2,CASSRGDDGELFF,TGTGCCAGCAGTCGCGGGGATGACGGGGAGCTGTTTTTT
TRBD2,-,TRBV30,TRBJ2-5,CAWSRGAGVETQYF,TGTGCCTGGAGTAGGGGAGCGGGGGTGGAGACCCAGTACTTC
-,-,TRBV11-2,TRBJ2-2,CASSLAGKADDTGELFF,TGTGCCAGCAGCTTAGCCGGGAAGGCCGACGACACCGGGGAGCTGTTTTTT
-,-,TRBV5-4,TRBJ2-3,CASSLGGEVDTQYF,TGTGCCAGCAGCTTGGGGGGGGAGGTAGATACGCAGTATTTT
-,-,TRBV5-1,TRBJ2-7,CASSFRDEQYF,TGCGCCAGCAGCTTCAGGGACGAGCAGTACTTC
TRBD1,-,TRBV11-2,TRBJ2-6,CASSLATGGAIAGANVLTF,TGTGCCAGCAGCTTAGCCACAGGGGGCGCGATAGCTGGGGCCAACGTCCTGACTTTC
-,-,TRBV28,TRBJ1-1,CASSSPWTVSNTEAFF,TGTGCCAGCAGTTCACCGTGGACAGTCTCAAACACTGAAGCTTTCTTT
-,-,TRBV11-3,TRBJ2-2,CASSLDRGELFF,TGTGCCAGCAGCTTAGATCGTGGGGAGCTGTTTTTT
-,once,TRBV27,TRBJ1-5,CASKGQGRINQPQHF,TGTGCCAGCAAGGGCCAGGGCCGAATCAATCAGCCCCAGCATTTT
-,-,TRBV6-5,TRBJ1-6,CASSPNRDSPLHF,TGTGCCAGCAGTCCTAACAGGGATTCACCCCTCCACTTT
-,-,TRBV7-2,TRBJ1-4,CASSIGLPEKLFF,TGTGCCAGCAGCATTGGACTTCCGGAAAAACTGTTTTTT
-,-,TRBV7-2,TRBJ2-5,CASSLRIQETQYF,TGTGCCAGCAGCCTACGTATTCAAGAGACCCAGTACTTC
TRBD1,-,TRBV12-5,TRBJ1-1,CASGSHRETGGYTEAFF,TGTGCTAGTGGTTCCCATAGGGAGACAGGGGGGTACACTGAAGCTTTCTTT
-,once,TRBV11-3,TRBJ2-5,CASSFGVLETQYF,TGTGCCAGCAGCTTCGGTGTTTTGGAGACCCAGTACTTC
TRBD1,-,TRBV2,TRBJ2-7,CASSDHGQGSYEQYF,TGTGCCAGCAGTGACCACGGACAGGGTTCCTACGAGCAGTACTTC
TRBD1,-,TRBV19,TRBJ1-6,CASSSGWGRQGGNSPLHF,TGTGCCAGTAGTAGTGGTTGGGGACGACAGGGAGGTAATTCACCCCTCCACTTT
TRBD1,-,TRBV7-9,TRBJ1-2,CASSSGQGRSWGYTF,TGTGCCAGCAGCTCCGGACAGGGGAGATCGTGGGGCTACACCTTC
TRBD1,-,TRBV2,TRBJ2-7,CASSYTQGAYEQYF,TGTGCCAGCAGCTACACCCAGGGGGCCTACGAGCAGTACTTC
TRBD1,-,TRBV9,TRBJ1-5,CASSPRDSPPGNQPQHF,TGTGCCAGCAGCCCGAGGGACAGCCCTCCGGGCAATCAGCCCCAGCATTTT
-,-,TRBV5-1,TRBJ2-1,CASSLAGANNEQFF,TGCGCCAGCAGTTTGGCAGGGGCGAACAATGAGCAGTTCTTC
-,-,TRBV7-2,TRBJ1-1,CASSLVTGGTAFF,TGTGCCAGCAGCTTAGTGACAGGCGGAACAGCTTTCTTT
-,-,TRBV11-2,TRBJ1-3,CASSPRSNENTIYF,TGTGCCAGCAGCCCCCGGAGTAATGAAAACACCATATATTTT
-,-,TRBV4-2,TRBJ2-2,CASSQRRRGTAPGELFF,TGTGCCAGCAGCCAACGACGCCGGGGTACAGCCCCCGGGGAGCTGTTTTTT
-,-,TRBV14,TRBJ2-2,CASSQDRRNTGELFF,TGTGCCAGCAGCCAAGATAGGAGAAACACCGGGGAGCTGTTTTTT
-,-,TRBV13,TRBJ1-2,CASKKAGIYGYTF,TGTGCCAGTAAGAAGGCGGGAATCTATGGCTACACCTTC
-,-,TRBV18,TRBJ1-5,CASSPGRGARSSGGQPQHF,TGTGCCAGCTCCCCCGGGAGGGGCGCCCGGTCATCGGGAGGTCAGCCCCAGCATTTT
-,-,TRBV5-1,TRBJ2-5,CASSLDRETQYF,TGCGCCAGCAGCTTAGACAGAGAGACCCAGTACTTC
-,-,TRBV21-1,TRBJ2-1,CASSKEPGLEDNEQFF,TGTGCCAGCAGCAAAGAGCCGGGACTAGAAGACAATGAGCAGTTCTTC